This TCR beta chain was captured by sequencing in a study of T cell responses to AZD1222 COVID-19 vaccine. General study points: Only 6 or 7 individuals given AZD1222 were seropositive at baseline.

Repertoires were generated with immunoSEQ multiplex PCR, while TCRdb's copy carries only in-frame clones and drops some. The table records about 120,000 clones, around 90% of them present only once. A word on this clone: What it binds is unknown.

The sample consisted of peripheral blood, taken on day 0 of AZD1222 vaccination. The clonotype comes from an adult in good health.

The CDR3 spells CASSEGGGPPYEQYF. The CDR3 DNA sequence: TGTGCCAGCAGTGAAGGAGGAGGGCCACCGTACGAGCAGTACTTC. The V call is TRBV2, the J call TRBJ2-7; possibly TRBD2 for D (6 bases). Germline V gives CDR1 SNHLY, CDR2 FYNNEI. V was trimmed by 1 base and J by 4 bases, leaving 14 bases between them. This CDR3 has 15 amino acids.